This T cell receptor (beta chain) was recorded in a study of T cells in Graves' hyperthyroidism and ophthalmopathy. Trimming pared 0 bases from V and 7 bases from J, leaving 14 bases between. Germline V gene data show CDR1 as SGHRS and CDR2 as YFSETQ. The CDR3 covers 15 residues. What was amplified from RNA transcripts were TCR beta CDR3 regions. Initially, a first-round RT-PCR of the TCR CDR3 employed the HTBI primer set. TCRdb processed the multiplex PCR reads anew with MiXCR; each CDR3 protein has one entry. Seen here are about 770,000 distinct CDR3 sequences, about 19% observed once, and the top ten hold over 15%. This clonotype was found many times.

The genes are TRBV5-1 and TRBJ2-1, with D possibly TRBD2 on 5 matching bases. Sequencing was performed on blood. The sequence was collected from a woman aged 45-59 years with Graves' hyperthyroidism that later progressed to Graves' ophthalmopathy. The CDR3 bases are TGCGCCAGCAGCTTGGCGGCCCTAGCCCTTAATGAGCAGTTCTTC. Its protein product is CASSLAALALNEQFF.